Below, 9 T cell receptor beta chains from the same sample are listed, as sequenced in a study of HIV-infected patients and healthy controls. Alpha and beta constant-region primers primed reverse transcription of around 500 ng RNA. Separate chain-specific third strand synthesis with multiplexing indices produced the alpha and beta libraries. One entry per CDR3 protein, called by TCRdb with MiXCR from the 5' RACE reads. The data hold roughly 15,000 distinct CDR3 sequences, with roughly a tenth observed a single time. No cell fractionation was done, so the repertoire covers all unsorted peripheral blood T cells. The sequenced material came from blood. The origin of the receptors is an adult in good health.

This clonotype was recorded at least ten times. This chain uses TRBV6-5 with TRBJ2-7; no definite D call. CDR3 length equals 14 residues. V was shortened by 8 bases and J by 3 bases, with 17 bases between the two germline ends. Germline loops: CDR1 MNHEY, CDR2 SVGAGI. DNA for the CDR3: TGTGCCAGCTCTCCCACAGTGTCTTTCTACGAGCAGTACTTC. Encoded protein: CASSPTVSFYEQYF.

This clonotype was recorded many times. This chain joins TRBV19 and TRBJ2-2; D possibly uses TRBD1 or TRBD2 (5 bases each). The CDR3 spans 14 residues. The germline V and J ends were trimmed by 7 bases and 1 base, with 10 bases remaining between them. Germline CDR1 is LNHDA and CDR2 is SQIVND (reference sequence). For the CDR3, the DNA is TGTGCCAGTACGAGGGGACGGAACACCGGGGAGCTGTTTTTT. Encoded protein: CASTRGRNTGELFF.

This clonotype was seen a few times. The chain links TRBV9 to TRBJ2-3; a weak D match, TRBD1 (7 bases). The germline CDR1 and CDR2 sequences are SGDLS and YYNGEE. V was pared by 0 bases and J by 2 bases, with 13 bases between. The length of the CDR3 is 16 residues. CDR3 in amino acids: CASSVGAGQYTDTQYF. The DNA of the CDR3 is TGTGCCAGCAGCGTAGGTGCGGGACAGTACACAGATACGCAGTATTTT.

By share of the sample, this clonotype is medium-sized. V gene TRBV29-1 combines with J gene TRBJ2-2, with D perhaps being TRBD1 or TRBD2 (5 bases each). CDR1 SQVTM and CDR2 ANQGSEA come from the germline V gene. V lost 6 bases and J 5 bases, leaving 22 bases between the germline ends. The CDR3 is 16 residues long. In nucleotides, the CDR3 is TGCAGCGTGAACTCTGATGGGGGAAGGGAAACCGGGGAGCTGTTTTTT. It specifies CSVNSDGGRETGELFF.

Remarks on this clonotype: Given a much more abundant clone one base away, this may be a read error. The chain links TRBV4-3 to TRBJ2-3; no clear D gene. CDR1 is LGHNA and CDR2 is YSLEER in the germline V gene. The CDR3 runs to 15 residues. The DNA for the CDR3 is TGCGACAGCAGCCAGGATGGTTCTAGCACAGATACGCAGTATTTT. It specifies CDSSQDGSSTDTQYF.

This clonotype has a count of ten or more. CDR3 residues: CASSRGQGTNPYEQYF. CDR3 coding DNA: TGTGCCAGCAGCCGGGGACAGGGGACTAATCCTTACGAGCAGTACTTC. The V call is TRBV12-3 or TRBV12-4, the J call TRBJ2-7, with 10 bases identical to TRBD1. CDR3 length: 16 residues. The V and J ends lost 6 bases and 4 bases, in that order; junction bases with no gene match: 12.

This clonotype is categorized as medium-sized. This chain connects TRBV5-5 to TRBJ2-7; 9 bases line up with TRBD2. CDR3 length: 16 amino acids. Per the germline V gene, CDR1 is SGHKS and CDR2 is YYEKEE (reference sequence). V dropped 0 bases and J dropped 1; count of bases not matched to a gene: 5. The CDR3 coding sequence is TGTGCCAGCAGCTTGGTTCCTAGCGGGAATTCCTACGAGCAGTACTTC. It encodes CASSLVPSGNSYEQYF.

The table lists this clonotype with many counts. The chain joins TRBV9 to TRBJ2-7; D may match TRBD1 or TRBD2 (6 bases each). Germline-derived CDR1 and CDR2 are SGDLS and YYNGEE. The CDR3 has 14 residues. V gave up 3 bases and J gave up 5 bases, with 15 bases separating them. The CDR3 DNA is TGTGCCAGCAGCGCCTCGGTCGGGGGCGACGAGCAGTACTTC. This codes for CASSASVGGDEQYF. Full variable domain (remainder filled in from reference TRBV9 and TRBJ2-7): DSGVTQTPKHLITATGQRVTLRCSPRSGDLSVYWYQQSLDQGLQFLIQYYNGEERAKGNILERFSAQQFPDLHSELNLSSLELGDSALYFCASSASVGGDEQYFGPGTRLTVT.

This clonotype was recorded at least ten times. V usage is TRBV5-1 and J usage is TRBJ1-2; D unresolved. In germline, CDR1 is SGHRS, CDR2 YFSETQ. The ends were cut back, 0 bases at V and 3 bases at J, with 6 bases in the middle. The CDR3 is 13 amino acids. The CDR3 loop is CASSLAPDYGYTF. CDR3 DNA: TGCGCCAGCAGCTTGGCCCCAGACTATGGCTACACCTTC.